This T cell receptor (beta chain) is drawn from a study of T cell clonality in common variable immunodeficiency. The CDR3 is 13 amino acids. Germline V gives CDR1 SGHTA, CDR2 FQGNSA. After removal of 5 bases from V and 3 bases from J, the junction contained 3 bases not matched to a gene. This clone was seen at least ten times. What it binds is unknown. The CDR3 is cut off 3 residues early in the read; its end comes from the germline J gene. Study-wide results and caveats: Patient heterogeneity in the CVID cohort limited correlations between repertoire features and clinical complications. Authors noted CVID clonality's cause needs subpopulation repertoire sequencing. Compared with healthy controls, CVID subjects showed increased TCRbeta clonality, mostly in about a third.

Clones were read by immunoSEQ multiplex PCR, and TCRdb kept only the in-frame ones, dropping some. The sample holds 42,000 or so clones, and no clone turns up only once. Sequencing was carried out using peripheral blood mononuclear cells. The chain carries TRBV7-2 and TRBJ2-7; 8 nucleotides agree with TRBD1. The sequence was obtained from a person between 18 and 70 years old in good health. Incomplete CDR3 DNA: TGTGCCAGCAGCCGAGGACAGGGCTACGAG. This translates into CASSRGQGYE. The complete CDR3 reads CASSRGQGYEQYF.